This T cell receptor beta chain was captured in a study of cytomegalovirus exposure and HLA in healthy donors. General study results and limits: There were about 160 TCR beta chains listed as cytomegalovirus-associated.

The CDR3 totals 15 residues. Germline trimming cut 5 bases from V and 6 bases from J; bases unmatched to any gene: 11. CDR1 MNHEY and CDR2 SMNVEV come from the germline V gene (reference sequence). PCR used 60 Vbeta primers and 13 Jbeta primers. The protocol was immunoSEQ multiplex PCR, while the TCRdb copy is restricted to in-frame clones and leaves out a portion. The sample includes approximately 260,000 clones, 80% to 95% of them seen just once. Concerning this clone: The antigen is unknown.

J is TRBJ2-7 and V is TRBV27; the match to TRBD2 covers 9 bases. Source material: PBMCs. The origin of this receptor is a girl aged 2 to 9 in good health and CMV-seronegative. The CDR3: CASSTWGGRGFEQYF. The CDR3 region has the DNA TGTGCCAGCAGTACCTGGGGCGGGAGGGGTTTCGAGCAGTACTTC.